The 8 T cell receptor beta chains in this list originate from one sample, sequenced in a study of metastatic and nonmetastatic thyroid tumors. No treatment had been given to any patient before thyroid surgery. TCRdb used MiXCR to call clones anew from the PCR reads. The sample holds roughly 40,000 clones; 24% are singletons and the top ten take about 14%. What was sequenced was tumor tissue. The origin of the receptors is a female donor with papillary thyroid cancer or a benign thyroid nodule (not recorded which). Some clones in this sample may be carry-over from other donors' samples.

This clone was observed a handful of times. This rearrangement joins TRBV6-1 to TRBJ1-6; 8 bases fit TRBD1. The CDR3 covers 15 residues. Germline V gives CDR1 MNHNS, CDR2 SASEGT. Germline trimming cut 7 bases from V and 2 bases from J; bases unmatched to any gene: 4. CDR3 sequence reads: CASIQTGAYNSPLHF. The CDR3 nucleotides are TGTGCCAGCATCCAGACAGGGGCCTATAATTCACCCCTCCACTTT.

This rearrangement joins TRBV5-1 to TRBJ2-7; D not certain. This CDR3 has 15 amino acids. Germline CDR1 reads SGHRS; CDR2 reads YFSETQ. V was clipped by 0 bases and J by 1 base, with 11 bases between them. As DNA, the CDR3 is TGCGCCAGCAGCTTGGACAGCGTGGCATCCTACGAGCAGTACTTC. It translates to CASSLDSVASYEQYF.

Written as DNA, the CDR3 is TGTGCCAGCAGCTCAACCGGGACAGGGAATTCACCCCTCCACTTT. This codes for CASSSTGTGNSPLHF. This chain links TRBV13 with TRBJ1-6, with 9 bases that match TRBD1. Germline CDR1 PRHDT, CDR2 FYEKMQ (reference sequence). V dropped 4 bases and J dropped 7; count of bases not matched to a gene: 5. This CDR3 is 15 amino acids long.

V is TRBV20-1 and J is TRBJ2-5, with TRBD2 matching 10 bases. Germline assignment: CDR1 DFQATT and CDR2 SNEGSKA (reference sequence). Trimming at V came to 1 base and at J to 5 bases, leaving 7 bases not matched to a gene. The CDR3 contains 15 residues. The CDR3 DNA sequence: TGCAGTGCTAGAGGGCTAGCGGGAGACCTGGAGACCCAGTACTTC. It yields the protein CSARGLAGDLETQYF.

This clone occurred many times. The chain joins TRBV20-1 to TRBJ1-1; no clear D gene. The CDR3 length is 14 residues. Trimming took off 5 bases at V and 1 base at J, with 14 bases between the two ends. Germline-derived CDR1 and CDR2 are DFQATT and SNEGSKA (reference sequence). The CDR3 sequence: CSALAVEGNTEAFF. The DNA of the CDR3 is TGCAGTGCTCTAGCGGTGGAGGGGAACACTGAAGCTTTCTTT.

This clone was counted at least ten times. The chain links TRBV7-2 to TRBJ1-5; TRBD1 is a possible D gene (5 bases). Germline CDR1 SGHTA, CDR2 FQGNSA. Trimming pared 0 bases from V and 7 bases from J, leaving 7 bases between. This CDR3 has 13 amino acids. The CDR3 sequence is CASSLAGDQPQHF. CDR3 in DNA: TGTGCCAGCAGCTTAGCGGGGGACCAGCCCCAGCATTTT.

Judged by abundance, this clone is medium-sized. The rearrangement links TRBV6-1 to TRBJ2-7; D possibly matches TRBD1 or TRBD2 (6 bases each). V lost 5 bases and J lost 2, with 13 bases in between. The CDR3 has 14 amino acids. Looked up from germline, CDR1 is MNHNS and CDR2 is SASEGT. This CDR3 is CASSSRGTPYEQYF. The CDR3 DNA reads TGTGCCAGCAGTTCCCGGGGGACACCCTACGAGCAGTACTTC.

There are many counts of this clone. The gene calls are TRBV27 and TRBJ1-1; tentative D call: TRBD1 (6 bases). The CDR3 sequence is 14 residues long. Germline lookup yields CDR1 MNHEY and CDR2 SMNVEV (reference sequence). V shed 6 bases and J shed 2 bases, with 13 bases lying between them. CDR3 in amino acids: CASRRGGQNTEAFF. The CDR3 coding sequence is TGTGCCAGCAGACGCGGGGGGCAAAACACTGAAGCTTTCTTT.